This T cell receptor (beta chain) was retrieved from a study of identical twins. Points from the study as a whole: In zero-insertion analyses, partial confounding could arise from invariant MAIT and iNKT cells.

From germline, CDR1 is SQVTM and CDR2 ANQGSEA. The CDR3 runs to 16 residues. V was cut by 5 bases and J by 0 bases, with 19 bases left in between. In the case of this clonotype: No antigen is known for it.

Via MiXCR, TCRdb re-called the 5' RACE reads, giving one row per CDR3 protein. The sample has some 590,000 distinct CDR3 sequences; 7.5% to 10% are singletons. These same records also appear under a second study, on yellow fever vaccine responses in identical twins. That investigation notes: Twins showed a vaccine T cell response that reportedly seemed partly convergent, partly personalized.

The gene calls are TRBV29-1 and TRBJ1-1; D remains unclear. The clonotype was recovered from a woman under 30 in good health. Input material: PBMCs. In DNA form, the CDR3 reads TGCAGCGTTAATGGGGTCAAAAGAAGAGTGAACACTGAAGCTTTCTTT. Its translation: CSVNGVKRRVNTEAFF. Full variable domain (remainder filled in from reference TRBV29-1 and TRBJ1-1): SAVISQKPSRDICQRGTSLTIQCQVDSQVTMMFWYRQQPGQSLTLIATANQGSEATYESGFVIDKFPISRPNLTFSTLTVSNMSPEDSSIYLCSVNGVKRRVNTEAFFGQGTRLTVV.